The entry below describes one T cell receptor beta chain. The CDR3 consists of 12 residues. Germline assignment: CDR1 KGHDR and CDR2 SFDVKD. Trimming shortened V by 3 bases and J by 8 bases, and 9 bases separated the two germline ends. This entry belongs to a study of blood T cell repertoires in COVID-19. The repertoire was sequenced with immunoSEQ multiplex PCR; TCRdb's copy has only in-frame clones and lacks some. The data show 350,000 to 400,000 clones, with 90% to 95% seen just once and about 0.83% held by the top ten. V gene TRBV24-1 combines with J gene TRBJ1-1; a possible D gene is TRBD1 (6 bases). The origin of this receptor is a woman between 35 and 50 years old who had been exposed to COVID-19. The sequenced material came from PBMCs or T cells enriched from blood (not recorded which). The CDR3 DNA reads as TGTGCCACCAGTGATCCTCAGGGGGAAGCTTTCTTT. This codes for CATSDPQGEAFF.